The 11 T cell receptor beta chains below all came from one sample that was sequenced in a study of spatial heterogeneity in lung cancer (dated by TCRdb to the late 2010s). The time point label on this specimen signifies: blood at routine non-recurrence follow-up after resection. Whole RNA extracted from tumor and nontumor lung tissue, or from cryopreserved PBMC samples, was used for TCR sequencing without cell sorting. Library method: 5' RACE. Instrument on record: NextSeq 500. TCRdb trimmed public reads at Q25 via fastp, called clones via MiXCR and kept in-frame beta chains. Rows are combined by CDR3 protein, so each entry shows the most common genes and DNA. This sample gives about 120,000 distinct CDR3 sequences in total; 10% to 15% of them show up just once. The top ten clones comprise over 15% of the sample. The sample here was PBMCs, taken at follow-up. Every receptor here comes from a male donor with early-stage non-small cell lung cancer.

The V gene is TRBV7-2, the J gene TRBJ2-5, with D perhaps matching TRBD2 (5 bases). Germline V CDR1 and CDR2: SGHTA, FQGNSA. CDR3 length equals 13 residues. Trimming removed 5 bases at V and 2 bases at J, with 9 bases between. This chain's CDR3 is CASSPGLQETQYF. The CDR3 bases are TGTGCCAGCAGCCCGGGATTGCAAGAGACCCAGTACTTC. The full variable domain, with the rest looked up from reference TRBV7-2 and TRBJ2-5, is GAGVSQSPSNKVTEKGKDVELRCDPISGHTALYWYRQSLGQGLEFLIYFQGNSAPDKSGLPSDRFSAERTGGSVSTLTIQRTQQEDSAVYLCASSPGLQETQYFGPGTRLLVL.

Turning to this clonotype: Given a much more abundant clone one base away, this may be a read error. The genes are TRBV7-2 and TRBJ2-3; D may be TRBD1 or TRBD2 (5 bases each). The CDR3 consists of 11 residues. The V and J ends lost 4 bases and 6 bases respectively, with 5 bases between them. Germline loops: CDR1 SGHTA, CDR2 FQGNSA. The CDR3 is CASSWGDTQYF. CDR3 DNA sequence: TGTGCCAGCAGCTGGGGGGATACGCAGTATTTT.

This chain joins TRBV5-1 and TRBJ2-5; weak D call: TRBD2 (6 bases). This CDR3 region has 16 residues. Looked up from germline, CDR1 is SGHRS and CDR2 is YFSETQ. The V gene lost 4 bases and the J gene lost 5 bases, with 21 bases spanning the gap. The CDR3 loop is CASSRRLAGSSETQYF. The DNA for the CDR3 is TGCGCCAGCAGCCGACGGCTCGCGGGGTCTTCGGAGACCCAGTACTTC.

This clonotype was counted between two and nine times. The V gene is TRBV7-9, the J gene TRBJ2-7; tentative D call: TRBD2 (5 bases). Germline CDR1 is SEHNR and CDR2 is FQNEAQ (reference sequence). Trimming shortened V by 5 bases and J by 7 bases, and 6 bases separated the two germline ends. CDR3 length: 10 residues. The CDR3 bases are TGTGCCAGCAGCGCGGGTGAGCAGTACTTC. Protein: CASSAGEQYF.

This clonotype was seen a handful of times. The rearrangement uses TRBV7-6 and TRBJ2-7, with D maybe TRBD1 (6 bases). V lost 4 bases to trimming and J lost 2 bases, with 12 bases between them. CDR1 SGHVS and CDR2 FNYEAQ come from the germline V gene. The CDR3 loop spans 14 amino acids. The chain's CDR3 is CASSSQTGTYEQYF. Here the CDR3 DNA reads TGTGCCAGCAGCTCACAGACAGGTACCTACGAGCAGTACTTC.

The gene calls are TRBV27 and TRBJ2-1; D call uncertain. V was pared by 5 bases and J by 5 bases, with 7 bases between. Germline loops: CDR1 MNHEY, CDR2 SMNVEV (reference sequence). The CDR3 covers 12 residues. CDR3 sequence: CASSPMNNEQFF. The CDR3 DNA reads TGTGCCAGCAGTCCGATGAACAATGAGCAGTTCTTC.

Of note for this clonotype: Since a much larger clone is just one base distant, this may be a read error. The gene calls are TRBV12-3 or TRBV12-4 and TRBJ1-1; possibly TRBD1 for D (5 bases). The CDR3 sequence is 18 residues long. The CDR3, as DNA: TGTGCCGGCAGTTTGACCCCCGGATGGCGACAGTTGAACACTGAAGCTTTCTTT. This translates into CAGSLTPGWRQLNTEAFF.

This clonotype has ten or more counts. The chain uses TRBV10-3 and TRBJ1-1; D uncertain. This CDR3 is 14 amino acids long. The V and J ends lost 2 bases and 5 bases respectively, with 12 bases between them. Germline CDR1 is ENHRY and CDR2 is SYGVKD. CDR3 residues: CAISEGIRETEAFF. As DNA, the CDR3 is TGTGCCATCAGTGAGGGAATTAGGGAGACTGAAGCTTTCTTT.

The chain links TRBV29-1 to TRBJ2-1; tentatively, D is TRBD2 (6 bases). This CDR3 comprises 11 residues. V dropped 6 bases and J dropped 12 bases, with 15 bases sitting between them. The germline V gene encodes CDR1 SQVTM and CDR2 ANQGSEA. This CDR3 is CSVDSGQTQFF. In DNA, the CDR3 is TGCAGCGTCGACAGCGGGCAGACGCAGTTCTTC.

The chain combines TRBV15 with TRBJ2-7; D uncertain. The CDR3 loop spans 12 amino acids. With 1 base removed from V and 6 bases from J, the gap between germline ends came to 7 bases. In germline, CDR1 is LNHNV, CDR2 YYDKDF (reference sequence). DNA for the CDR3: TGTGCCACCAGCAGAGTGCGTAGCGAGCAGTACTTC. This encodes CATSRVRSEQYF.

The genes are TRBV20-1 and TRBJ2-3, with D uncertain. This CDR3 region has 14 residues. Germline lookup yields CDR1 DFQATT and CDR2 SNEGSKA (reference sequence). V was shortened by 0 bases and J by 7 bases, with 14 bases between the two germline ends. CDR3 in DNA: TGCAGTGCTAGAGATGTTTCGGATATGAATACGCAGTATTTT. It translates to CSARDVSDMNTQYF.